Described below is a single T cell receptor beta chain sequence and its context. Clones were sequenced by immunoSEQ multiplex PCR, and TCRdb holds only the in-frame ones, with some missing. The sample holds more than 65,000 clones, approximately 97% seen once. The data were taken from a study of technical replicates of blood from a few donors. The CDR3 has 15 residues. Germline CDR1 is LNHNV and CDR2 is YYDKDF (reference sequence). V lost 0 bases and J lost 3; bases outside the gene matches: 3. This chain joins TRBV15 and TRBJ2-7; 9 bases are a match to TRBD2. This clonotype was sampled from a human donor in good health. Sequencing was performed on T cells isolated from PBMCs. The CDR3: CATSREASGNYEQYF. Written as DNA, the CDR3 is TGTGCCACCAGCAGAGAGGCTAGCGGGAACTACGAGCAGTACTTC.